This T cell receptor beta chain was profiled in a study of blood T cell repertoires in COVID-19. Study information: Samples taken during acute and convalescent COVID-19 were collected in the United States, Italy and Spain.

Per the authors' pipeline: The authors estimated nucleated cell counts from reference gene primer amplification. The repertoire was sequenced with immunoSEQ multiplex PCR; TCRdb's copy has only in-frame clones and lacks some. V, J and clone size reflect that table, while D and trimming were determined from the DNA. The profile shows about 98,000 clones, 75% to 95% of them singletons. CDR1 is SGHAT, CDR2 FQNNGV, per germline. This CDR3 region has 15 residues. V lost 6 bases and J lost 9; bases outside the gene matches: 11. This sequence joins TRBV11-2 and TRBJ2-1; 10 bases match TRBD1. Sequenced material: peripheral blood. The sequence came from a man aged 18 to 29 with acute or convalescent COVID-19. The CDR3 DNA follows: TGTGCCAGCAGTGCCGGGACAGGGGCTGTCCGTGAGCAGTTCTTC. Its protein product is CASSAGTGAVREQFF. Full variable domain (remainder filled in from reference TRBV11-2 and TRBJ2-1): EAGVAQSPRYKIIEKRQSVAFWCNPISGHATLYWYQQILGQGPKLLIQFQNNGVVDDSQLPKDRFSAERLKGVDSTLKIQPAKLEDSAVYLCASSAGTGAVREQFFGPGTRLTVL.